This TCR beta chain was retrieved from a study of CD8 T cells in ankylosing spondylitis. The V and J ends lost 6 bases and 7 bases, in that order; junction bases with no gene match: 9. The CDR3 length is 13 residues. Germline V gene lookup returns CDR1 DFQATT and CDR2 SNEGSKA (reference sequence). This clonotype was counted between two and nine times. Its antigen is as yet unknown. Findings and caveats of the study: Reactive arthritis synovial fluid and blood previously showed some of these motif variants. What appeared characteristic of ankylosing spondylitis blood was a TCR beta motif of fewer than ten highly homologous variants.

From the 5' RACE reads, TCRdb called clonotypes with MiXCR, one entry per CDR3 protein. The sample contains roughly 700,000 distinct CDR3 sequences, around 20% of which appear only once. Sequencing was done on a sample of blood, either unsorted or a sorted T cell fraction (not recorded which). The rearrangement joins TRBV20-1 to TRBJ1-5; 7 bases are a match to TRBD1. The clonotype comes from a male donor with ankylosing spondylitis. DNA of the CDR3: TGCAGTGCGCCAGGGGGGGATTACCAGCCCCAGCATTTT. This sequence encodes CSAPGGDYQPQHF.